This T cell receptor (beta chain) is from a study of CD8 T cells in ankylosing spondylitis. The CDR3 spans 15 residues. The V end lost 2 bases, the J end lost 2 bases, and 11 bases lay between the germline ends. Germline V gene sequence: CDR1 SEHNR, CDR2 FQNEAQ (reference sequence). Quantitative 5'-RACE with molecular barcodes was used to make the TCR beta libraries. TCRdb analysed the 5' RACE reads with MiXCR anew, one entry per CDR3 protein. The table records around 30,000 distinct CDR3 sequences, approximately 15% of them present only once. Input material: blood. The rearrangement joins TRBV7-9 to TRBJ2-3; possible D gene TRBD1, 6 bases. This TCR was sampled from a male donor with ankylosing spondylitis or in good health (not recorded which). In DNA form, the CDR3 reads TGTGCCAGCAGCTTACCGACAGGATTCACAGATACGCAGTATTTT. Its protein is CASSLPTGFTDTQYF.